This T cell receptor (beta chain) was captured in a study of control samples from healthy donors and cancer patients. Germline V CDR1 and CDR2: MNHNY, SVGAGI (reference sequence). The CDR3 covers 15 residues. The ends lost 4 bases at V and 2 bases at J; junction bases unmatched: 5. The method was immunoSEQ multiplex PCR; TCRdb's version includes in-frame clones alone and lacks a portion of them. The data contain around 150,000 clones, 70% to 90% of them singletons. Sequenced material: blood. This TCR was recovered from a man aged 25-45 years in good health. The genes are TRBV6-6 and TRBJ2-7; 10 bases fit TRBD2. CDR3 bases: TGTGCCAGCAGTTCTTCTCTAGCGGGGGCCTACGAGCAGTACTTC. It yields the protein CASSSSLAGAYEQYF.